This T cell receptor beta chain was obtained from a study of T-cell reconstitution after alpha-beta-depleted transplantation in children. Germline V gives CDR1 MNHNS, CDR2 SASEGT. The ends were cut back, 2 bases at V and 5 bases at J, with 12 bases in the middle. This CDR3 is 14 amino acids long. The TCRbeta library was prepared with unique molecular identifiers. Using its own MiXCR run on the PCR reads, TCRdb lists one record per CDR3 protein. This table has hundreds of thousands of distinct CDR3 sequences, around 13% appearing once. This material consisted of PBMCs from the stem cell graft donor, taken from the stem cell graft. The chain carries TRBV6-1 and TRBJ1-2, with D possibly matching TRBD1 (6 bases). This TCR derives from a human donor who donated a stem cell graft to a child with combined immunodeficiency. The CDR3 sequence is CASSELWGRYGYTF. The CDR3 region has the DNA TGTGCCAGCAGTGAACTATGGGGGCGGTATGGCTACACCTTC.